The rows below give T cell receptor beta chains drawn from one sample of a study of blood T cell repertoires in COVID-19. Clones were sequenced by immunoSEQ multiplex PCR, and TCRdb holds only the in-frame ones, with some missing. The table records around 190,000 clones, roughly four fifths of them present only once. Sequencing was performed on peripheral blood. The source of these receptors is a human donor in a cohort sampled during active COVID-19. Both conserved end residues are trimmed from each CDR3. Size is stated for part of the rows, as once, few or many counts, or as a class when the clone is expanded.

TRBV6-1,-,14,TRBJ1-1,ASSDPGTGYNTEAF
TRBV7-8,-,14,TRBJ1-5,ASSQAGDRGNQPQH
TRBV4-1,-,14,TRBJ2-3,ASSPYTGALMYTQY
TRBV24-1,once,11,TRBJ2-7,ASQGQGSREQY
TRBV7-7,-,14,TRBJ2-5,ASSLGLAGGPETQY
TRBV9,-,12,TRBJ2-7,ASSVGTVSSEQY
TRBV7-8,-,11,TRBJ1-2,ASSSSGDYGYT
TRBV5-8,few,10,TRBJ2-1,ASSFGETEQF
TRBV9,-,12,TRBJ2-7,ASSPGTGDYEQY
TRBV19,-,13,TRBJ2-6,ASSMAGSGANVLT
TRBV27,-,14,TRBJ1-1,ASSLLPGDGWTEAF
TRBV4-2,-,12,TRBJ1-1,ASSQDPRDTEAF
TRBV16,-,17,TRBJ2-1,ASSQFQGSGLAVNNEQF
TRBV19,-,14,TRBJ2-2,ASSMGDRVYTGELF
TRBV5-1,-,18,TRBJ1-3,ASSLAGGPTRTGAGNTIY
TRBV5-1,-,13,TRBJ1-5,ASSWGTGLNQPQH
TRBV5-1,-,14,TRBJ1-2,ASSLHPRQGGYGYT
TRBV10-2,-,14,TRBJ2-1,ASSESGLADYNEQF
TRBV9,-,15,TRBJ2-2,ASSVGSSGTLAGELF
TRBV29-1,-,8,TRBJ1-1,SVLNTEAF
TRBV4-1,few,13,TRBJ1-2,ASSPQWAGDYGYT
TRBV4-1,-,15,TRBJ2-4,ASSQTRTGLAKNIQY
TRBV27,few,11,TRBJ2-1,ASTSRGRNEQF
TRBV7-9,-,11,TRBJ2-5,ASSLVGAETQY
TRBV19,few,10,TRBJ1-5,ASGQGGQPQH
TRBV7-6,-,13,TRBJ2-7,ASSRTRTGGYEQY
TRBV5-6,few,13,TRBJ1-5,ASSYRGISNQPQH
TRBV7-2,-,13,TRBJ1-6,ASSLSGPRGSPLH
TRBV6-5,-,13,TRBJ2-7,ASRLGGGSSYEQY
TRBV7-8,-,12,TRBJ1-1,ASSLLDRDAEAF
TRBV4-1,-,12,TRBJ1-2,ASSQGPRGYGYT